This T cell receptor beta chain was sequenced in a study of blood T cell repertoires in COVID-19. Study-wide context: From the United States, Italy and Spain came samples of acute and convalescent COVID-19. Sample material is recorded as cDNA or gDNA derived from T cells, B-cell-depleted T cells, or PBMCs.

Per the original methods: Scientists estimated how many nucleated cells there were by amplifying reference gene primers. Sequencing was performed with immunoSEQ multiplex PCR; in TCRdb, only in-frame clones are kept and a portion is missing. For V, J and clone size, that table is used; D and trimming come from the DNA. The table includes roughly 80,000 clones, roughly 85% detected once. V gave up 1 base and J gave up 2 bases, with 11 bases separating them. Per germline, CDR1 LNHDA and CDR2 SQIVND (reference sequence). The CDR3 extends over 15 amino acids. This clone was recorded only once. The material sequenced was peripheral blood. The chain has TRBV19 and TRBJ2-5, with D perhaps matching TRBD2 (7 bases). The clonotype was recovered from a woman of 80 years or more with active or convalescent COVID-19. The CDR3 here is CASSIAGGPQETQYF. The DNA of the CDR3 is TGTGCCAGTAGTATAGCGGGGGGCCCACAAGAGACCCAGTACTTC.